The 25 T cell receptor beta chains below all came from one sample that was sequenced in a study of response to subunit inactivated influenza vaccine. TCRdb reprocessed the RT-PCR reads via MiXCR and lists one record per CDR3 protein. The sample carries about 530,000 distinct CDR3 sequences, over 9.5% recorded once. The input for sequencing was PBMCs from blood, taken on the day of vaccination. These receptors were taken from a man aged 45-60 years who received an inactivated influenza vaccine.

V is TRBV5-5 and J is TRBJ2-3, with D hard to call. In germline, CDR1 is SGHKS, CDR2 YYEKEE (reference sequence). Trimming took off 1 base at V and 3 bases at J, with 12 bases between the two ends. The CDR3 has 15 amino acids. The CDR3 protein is CASSLPAGRTDTQYF. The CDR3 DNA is TGTGCCAGCAGCTTGCCGGCAGGTAGAACAGATACGCAGTATTTT.

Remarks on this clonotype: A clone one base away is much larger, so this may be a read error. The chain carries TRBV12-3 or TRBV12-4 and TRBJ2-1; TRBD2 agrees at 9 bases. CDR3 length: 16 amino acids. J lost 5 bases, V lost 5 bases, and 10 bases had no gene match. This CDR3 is CASSMRAGGPHNEQFF. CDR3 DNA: TGTGCCAGCAGTATGCGAGCGGGAGGACCCCACAATGAGCAGTTCTTC.

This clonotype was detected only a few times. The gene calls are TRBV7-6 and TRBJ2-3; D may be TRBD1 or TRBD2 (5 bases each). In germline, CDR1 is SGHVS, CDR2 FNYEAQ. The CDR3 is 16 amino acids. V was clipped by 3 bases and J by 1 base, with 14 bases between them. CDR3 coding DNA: TGTGCCAGCAGCTTGGGGGTGCTGGCGCGCACAGATACGCAGTATTTT. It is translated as CASSLGVLARTDTQYF.

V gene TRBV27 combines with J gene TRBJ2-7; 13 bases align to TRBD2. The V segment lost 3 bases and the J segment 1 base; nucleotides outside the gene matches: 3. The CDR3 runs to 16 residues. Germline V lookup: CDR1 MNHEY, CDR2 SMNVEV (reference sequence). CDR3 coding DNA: TGTGCCAGCAGTTTCCTGGGACTAGCGGGATCCTACGAGCAGTACTTC. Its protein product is CASSFLGLAGSYEQYF.

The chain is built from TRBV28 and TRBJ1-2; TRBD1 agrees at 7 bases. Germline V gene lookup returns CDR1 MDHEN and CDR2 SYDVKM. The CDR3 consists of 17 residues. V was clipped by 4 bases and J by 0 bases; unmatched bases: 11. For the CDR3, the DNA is TGTGCCAGCAGTTCCACCCCGGACAGGTTCCCTAACTATGGCTACACCTTC. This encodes CASSSTPDRFPNYGYTF.

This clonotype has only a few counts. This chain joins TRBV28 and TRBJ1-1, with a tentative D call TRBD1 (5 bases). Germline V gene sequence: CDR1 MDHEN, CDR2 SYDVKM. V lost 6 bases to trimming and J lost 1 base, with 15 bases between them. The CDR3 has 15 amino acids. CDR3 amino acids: CASRMRLGGNTEAFF. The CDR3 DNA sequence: TGTGCCAGCAGAATGAGACTGGGGGGGAACACTGAAGCTTTCTTT.

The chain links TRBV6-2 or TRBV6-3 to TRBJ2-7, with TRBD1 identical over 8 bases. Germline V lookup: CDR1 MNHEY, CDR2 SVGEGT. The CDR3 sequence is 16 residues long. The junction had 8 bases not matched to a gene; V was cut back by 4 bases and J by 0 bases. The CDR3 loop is CASSLRAGGLSYEQYF. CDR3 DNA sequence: TGTGCCAGCAGTTTGAGAGCAGGGGGCCTCTCCTACGAGCAGTACTTC.

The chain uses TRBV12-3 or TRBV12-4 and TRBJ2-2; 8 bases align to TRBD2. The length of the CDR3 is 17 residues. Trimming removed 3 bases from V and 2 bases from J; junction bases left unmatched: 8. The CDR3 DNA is TGTGCCAGCAGTTTCGGGGGGCTAGCGGGTAACACCGGGGAGCTGTTTTTT. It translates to CASSFGGLAGNTGELFF.

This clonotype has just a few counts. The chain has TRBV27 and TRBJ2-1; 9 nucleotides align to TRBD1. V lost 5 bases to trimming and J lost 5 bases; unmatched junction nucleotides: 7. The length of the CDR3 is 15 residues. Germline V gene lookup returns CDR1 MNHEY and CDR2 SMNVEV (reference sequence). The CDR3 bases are TGTGCCAGCAGTAAACAGGGGGCTCTTAACAATGAGCAGTTCTTC. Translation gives CASSKQGALNNEQFF.

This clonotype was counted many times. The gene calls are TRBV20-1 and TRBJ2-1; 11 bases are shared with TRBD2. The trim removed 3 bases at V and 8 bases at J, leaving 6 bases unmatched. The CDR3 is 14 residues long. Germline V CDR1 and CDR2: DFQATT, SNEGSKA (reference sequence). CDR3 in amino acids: CSASGTSGFDEQFF. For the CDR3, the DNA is TGCAGTGCTAGTGGGACTAGCGGTTTTGATGAGCAGTTCTTC.

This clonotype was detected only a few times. CDR3 region: CASSLSATVAKNIQYF. CDR3 nucleotide sequence: TGCGCCAGCAGCTTGTCCGCGACAGTAGCCAAAAACATTCAGTACTTC. The chain is built from TRBV5-1 and TRBJ2-4, with D perhaps TRBD1 (5 bases). V lost 1 base, J lost 0 bases, and 11 bases lay in between. Per germline, CDR1 SGHRS and CDR2 YFSETQ. This CDR3 region has 16 residues.

This chain's CDR3 is CSASARTTGRLGELFF. The CDR3 DNA reads as TGCAGTGCTAGCGCTAGAACGACAGGCCGACTCGGGGAGCTGTTTTTT. The chain recombines TRBV20-1 with TRBJ2-2; perhaps TRBD1 as D (6 bases). This CDR3 has 16 amino acids. Germline V gives CDR1 DFQATT, CDR2 SNEGSKA (reference sequence). V lost 3 bases, J lost 7 bases, and 21 bases lay in between.

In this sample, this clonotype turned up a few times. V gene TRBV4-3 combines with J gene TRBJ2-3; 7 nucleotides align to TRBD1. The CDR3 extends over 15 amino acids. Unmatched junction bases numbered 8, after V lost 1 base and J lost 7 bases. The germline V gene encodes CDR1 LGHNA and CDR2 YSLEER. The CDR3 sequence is CASSQAGTVGNTQYF. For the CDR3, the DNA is TGCGCCAGCAGCCAAGCCGGGACAGTAGGAAATACGCAGTATTTT.

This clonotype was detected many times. The DNA of the CDR3 is TGTGCCAGCTCACCCGGACAGGGAAGCACAGATACGCAGTATTTT. Translating it yields CASSPGQGSTDTQYF. The chain links TRBV18 to TRBJ2-3; 8 bases match TRBD1. V shed 3 bases, J shed 0 bases, and the junction held 2 bases outside the gene matches. Per germline, CDR1 KGHSH and CDR2 LQKENI. The CDR3 extends over 15 amino acids. Looking up the rest from reference TRBV18 and TRBJ2-3 gives the full variable domain: NAGVMQNPRHLVRRRGQEARLRCSPMKGHSHVYWYRQLPEEGLKFMVYLQKENIIDESGMPKERFSAEFPKEGPSILRIQQVVRGDSAAYFCASSPGQGSTDTQYFGPGTRLTVL.

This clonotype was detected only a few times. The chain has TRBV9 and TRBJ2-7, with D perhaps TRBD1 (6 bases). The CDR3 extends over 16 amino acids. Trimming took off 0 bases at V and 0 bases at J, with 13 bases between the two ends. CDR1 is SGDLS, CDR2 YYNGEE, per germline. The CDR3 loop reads CASSVGWDKRSYEQYF. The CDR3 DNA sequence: TGTGCCAGCAGCGTAGGATGGGACAAACGCTCCTACGAGCAGTACTTC.

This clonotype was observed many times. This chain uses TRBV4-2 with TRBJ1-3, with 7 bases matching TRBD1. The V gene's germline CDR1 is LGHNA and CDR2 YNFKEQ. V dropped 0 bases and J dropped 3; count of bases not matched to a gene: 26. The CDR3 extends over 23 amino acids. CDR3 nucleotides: TGTGCCAGCAGCCAAGATCAAGGGGGACCCTTCGTCTCCGGCAGGGGGGGTGGAAACACCATATATTTT. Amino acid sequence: CASSQDQGGPFVSGRGGGNTIYF.

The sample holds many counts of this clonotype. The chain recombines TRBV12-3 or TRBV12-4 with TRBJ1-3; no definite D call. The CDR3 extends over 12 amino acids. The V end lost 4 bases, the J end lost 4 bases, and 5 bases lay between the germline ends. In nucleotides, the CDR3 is TGTGCCAGCAGTTCACAGGGAAACACCATATATTTT. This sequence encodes CASSSQGNTIYF.

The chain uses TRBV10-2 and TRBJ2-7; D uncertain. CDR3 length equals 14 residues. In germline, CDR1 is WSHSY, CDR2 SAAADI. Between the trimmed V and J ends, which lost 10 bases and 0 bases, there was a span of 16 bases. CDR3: CATARTISSYEQYF. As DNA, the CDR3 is TGCGCCACCGCACGCACTATCAGCTCCTACGAGCAGTACTTC.

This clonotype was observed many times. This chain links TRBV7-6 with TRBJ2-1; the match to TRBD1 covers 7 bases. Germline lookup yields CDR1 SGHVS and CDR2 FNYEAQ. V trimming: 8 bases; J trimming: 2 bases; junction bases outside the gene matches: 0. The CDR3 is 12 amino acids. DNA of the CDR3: TGTGCCAGCGGGACAGCCTACAATGAGCAGTTCTTC. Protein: CASGTAYNEQFF.

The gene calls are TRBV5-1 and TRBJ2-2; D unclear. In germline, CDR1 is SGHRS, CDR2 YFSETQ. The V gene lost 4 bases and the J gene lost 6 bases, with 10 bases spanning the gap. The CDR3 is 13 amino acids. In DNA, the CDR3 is TGCGCCAGCAGCGTGGGGTTTTCCGGGGAGCTGTTTTTT. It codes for CASSVGFSGELFF.

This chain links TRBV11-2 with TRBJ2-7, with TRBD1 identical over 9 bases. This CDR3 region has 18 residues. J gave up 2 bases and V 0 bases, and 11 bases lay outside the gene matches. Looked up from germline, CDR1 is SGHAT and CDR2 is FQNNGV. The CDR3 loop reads CASSLEGTGTGFPYEQYF. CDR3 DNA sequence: TGTGCCAGCAGCTTAGAAGGGACAGGGACCGGGTTTCCCTACGAGCAGTACTTC.

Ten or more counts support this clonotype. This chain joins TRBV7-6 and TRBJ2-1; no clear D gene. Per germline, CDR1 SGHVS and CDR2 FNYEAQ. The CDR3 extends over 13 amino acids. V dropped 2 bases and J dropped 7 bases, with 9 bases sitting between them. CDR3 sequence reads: CASSLIGFNEQFF. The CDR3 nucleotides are TGTGCCAGCAGCTTAATAGGTTTTAATGAGCAGTTCTTC.

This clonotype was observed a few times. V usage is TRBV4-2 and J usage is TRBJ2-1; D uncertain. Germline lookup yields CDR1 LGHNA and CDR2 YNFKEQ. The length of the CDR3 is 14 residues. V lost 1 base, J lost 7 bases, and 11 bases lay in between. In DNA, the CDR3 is TGTGCCAGCAGCCAAGGTGTGGGCCGGAATGAGCAGTTCTTC. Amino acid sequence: CASSQGVGRNEQFF.

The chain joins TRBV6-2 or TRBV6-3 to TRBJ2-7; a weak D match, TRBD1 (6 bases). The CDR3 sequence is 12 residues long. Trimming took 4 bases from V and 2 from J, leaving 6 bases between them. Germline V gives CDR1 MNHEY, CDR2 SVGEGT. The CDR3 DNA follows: TGTGCCAGCAGTTGGACAGCCTACGAGCAGTACTTC. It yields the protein CASSWTAYEQYF.

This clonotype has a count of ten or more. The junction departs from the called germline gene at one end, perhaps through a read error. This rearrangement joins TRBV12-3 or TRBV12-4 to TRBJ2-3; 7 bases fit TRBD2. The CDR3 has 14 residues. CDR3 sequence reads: CASSLAGLTDTQYF. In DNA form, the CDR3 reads TGTGCCAGCAGCTTAGCGGGCCTCACAGATACGCAGTATTTT.